This note documents a single TCR beta chain sequence. Its antigen is unknown. Naive CD8 cells lacked CD45RO, underwent positive selection for CCR7 and left out terminally differentiated effector memory CD45RA+ cells. Sequenced by immunoSEQ multiplex PCR; TCRdb stores in-frame clones only, minus some. This table holds roughly 570,000 clones, roughly 98% found once. These data come from a study of shared clonotypes between healthy human individuals. Study findings and constraints: The study drew on few donors, limiting represented genetic and exposure-history diversity.

This CDR3 is 16 amino acids long. V was pared by 1 base and J by 5 bases, with 17 bases between. Germline V gene lookup returns CDR1 MGHRA and CDR2 YSYEKL. The chain joins TRBV4-1 to TRBJ1-2, with D unclear. The specimen was naive CD8+ T cells sorted from blood. The receptor comes from a man aged 25 to 40 in good health. As DNA, the CDR3 is TGCGCCAGCAGCCAAGGGCTGGGTGAGGACGTTTATGGCTACACCTTC. Its translation is CASSQGLGEDVYGYTF.